The 10 T cell receptor beta chains in this list originate from one sample, sequenced in a study of T-cell reconstitution after alpha-beta-depleted transplantation in children. Researchers prepared the TCRbeta library using unique molecular identifiers, the study reports. TCRdb used MiXCR to reprocess the PCR reads, holding one entry per CDR3 protein. The sample lists 350,000 to 450,000 distinct CDR3 sequences, less than 15% occurring once. The sequences come from PBMCs, collected from the stem cell graft. These receptors originate from a human donor who donated a stem cell graft to a child with Fanconi anemia.

This clonotype showed up many times. CDR3 sequence: CASSWRDRGDNEQFF. CDR3 sequence (DNA): TGCGCCAGCTCTTGGCGAGACAGGGGCGACAATGAGCAGTTCTTC. V gene TRBV4-1 combines with J gene TRBJ2-1; 8 bases fit TRBD1. CDR1 MGHRA and CDR2 YSYEKL come from the germline V gene. Trimming cost V 8 bases and J 5 bases; bases outside gene matches: 11. This CDR3 has 15 residues.

This clonotype was seen repeatedly, ten times or more. The chain employs TRBV19 and TRBJ1-1; D might be TRBD1 (6 bases). The CDR3 loop spans 12 amino acids. The germline gives CDR1 LNHDA, CDR2 SQIVND (reference sequence). The V end lost 2 bases, the J end lost 11 bases, and 12 bases lay between the germline ends. In DNA form, the CDR3 reads TGTGCCAGTAGTATACCATCAAGGGGGGCTTTCTTT. This encodes CASSIPSRGAFF.

The chain recombines TRBV5-6 with TRBJ1-5, with D possibly matching TRBD1 (5 bases). The ends were cut back, 1 base at V and 4 bases at J, with 12 bases in the middle. The CDR3 runs to 15 residues. CDR1 is SGHDT, CDR2 YYEEEE, per germline. CDR3 nucleotide sequence: TGTGCCAGCAGCTTGCAGGGTCCAAGGAATCAGCCCCAGCATTTT. The encoded protein is CASSLQGPRNQPQHF. Full variable domain (remainder filled in from reference TRBV5-6 and TRBJ1-5): DAGVTQSPTHLIKTRGQQVTLRCSPKSGHDTVSWYQQALGQGPQFIFQYYEEEERQRGNFPDRFSGHQFPNYSSELNVNALLLGDSALYLCASSLQGPRNQPQHFGDGTRLSIL.

Only a few counts were recorded for this clonotype. The V gene is TRBV5-1, the J gene TRBJ2-2; 9 bases line up with TRBD2. Trimming removed 0 bases from V and 0 bases from J; junction bases left unmatched: 6. Germline V CDR1 and CDR2: SGHRS, YFSETQ. This CDR3 is built from 18 residues. The CDR3 sequence is CASSLGHLAGPNTGELFF. CDR3 bases: TGCGCCAGCAGCTTGGGCCATCTAGCGGGGCCGAACACCGGGGAGCTGTTTTTT.

The gene calls are TRBV5-1 and TRBJ2-7; D call uncertain. Germline CDR1 SGHRS, CDR2 YFSETQ. This CDR3 is 14 amino acids long. Between the trimmed V and J ends, which lost 2 bases and 0 bases, there was a span of 9 bases. The CDR3: CASSFERYSYEQYF. Here the CDR3 DNA reads TGCGCCAGCAGCTTCGAAAGATACTCCTACGAGCAGTACTTC.

The CDR3 sequence is CSVPTGSGYTF. The CDR3, as DNA: TGCAGCGTGCCGACAGGTTCGGGCTACACCTTC. The gene calls are TRBV29-1 and TRBJ1-2; a possible D gene is TRBD1 (6 bases). Germline V gene lookup returns CDR1 SQVTM and CDR2 ANQGSEA. Trimming took 6 bases from V and 8 from J, leaving 13 bases between them. The CDR3 spans 11 residues.

The table lists this clonotype with many counts. The rearrangement joins TRBV20-1 to TRBJ1-1, with D perhaps matching TRBD1 (5 bases). The CDR3 is 12 amino acids. The V and J ends lost 3 bases and 4 bases respectively, with 9 bases between them. Germline-derived CDR1 and CDR2 are DFQATT and SNEGSKA (reference sequence). This CDR3 reads CSASRGTTEAFF. CDR3 nucleotide sequence: TGCAGTGCTAGCAGAGGGACCACTGAAGCTTTCTTT.

V is TRBV6-5 and J is TRBJ1-1; D is unclear. CDR1 is MNHEY and CDR2 is SVGAGI in the germline V gene. The CDR3 consists of 15 residues. Trimming removed 2 bases at V and 2 bases at J, with 12 bases between. DNA of the CDR3: TGTGCCAGCAGTTACATTCCTCGGGGAAACACTGAAGCTTTCTTT. Its translation: CASSYIPRGNTEAFF.

The chain employs TRBV9 and TRBJ2-1, with TRBD1 identical over 9 bases. CDR1 is SGDLS and CDR2 is YYNGEE in the germline V gene. The J segment lost 8 bases and the V segment lost 4 bases, leaving 10 bases of the junction unmatched. The CDR3 is 15 amino acids. The CDR3 loop reads CASSQIGTGSDEQFF. CDR3 in DNA: TGTGCCAGCAGCCAGATAGGGACAGGGAGCGATGAGCAGTTCTTC.

V and J are TRBV6-2 or TRBV6-3 and TRBJ2-1; TRBD1 is a possible D gene (6 bases). The CDR3 runs to 15 residues. Germline loops: CDR1 MNHEY, CDR2 SVGEGT. Trimming left V 6 bases short and J 6 bases short, with 18 bases between. This chain's CDR3 is CASSPDSLRANEQFF. In nucleotides, the CDR3 is TGTGCCAGCAGCCCGGACAGCCTCAGGGCCAATGAGCAGTTCTTC.